The rows below give T cell receptor beta chains drawn from one sample of a study of glioma-infiltrating T cells. Via MiXCR, TCRdb re-called the multiplex PCR reads, giving one row per CDR3 protein. Seen here are 160,000 or so distinct CDR3 sequences, approximately 40% observed once, and the top ten hold about 5.2%. Sequencing was carried out using glioma tissue, nonneoplastic brain tissue, or PBMCs (not recorded which). The origin of the receptors is a human donor with low-grade glioma or glioblastoma, undergoing nonglioma brain surgery, or in good health (not recorded which). Both conserved end residues are part of each CDR3. D genes are given only for firm matches. Size is stated for part of the rows, as once, few or many counts, or as a class when the clone is expanded.

size,V,D,J,CDR3,DNA
many,TRBV4-1,TRBD2,TRBJ2-2,CASSQAQLAGDTGELFF,TGCGCCAGCAGCCAAGCTCAGCTAGCGGGAGATACCGGGGAGCTGTTTTTT
many,TRBV18,.,TRBJ2-3,CASSPEDTQYF,TGTGCCAGCTCACCGGAAGATACGCAGTATTTT
.,TRBV30,TRBD2,TRBJ2-1,CACLPSGKNNEQFF,TGTGCCTGCCTACCTAGCGGGAAGAACAATGAGCAGTTCTTC
many,TRBV20-1,.,TRBJ1-1,CSARDRRPQGSFPTNTEAFF,TGCAGTGCTAGAGATCGTCGTCCGCAGGGGTCTTTTCCCACTAACACTGAAGCTTTCTTT
many,TRBV18,TRBD1,TRBJ1-5,CASSPGQGQGQPQHF,TGTGCCAGCTCACCGGGACAGGGGCAGGGCCAGCCCCAGCATTTT
few,TRBV7-9,.,TRBJ2-1,CASSLLAGGLAEQFF,TGTGCCAGCAGCCTACTAGCCGGAGGGTTGGCTGAGCAGTTCTTC
many,TRBV5-1,.,TRBJ2-1,CASSLAVNNEQFF,TGCGCCAGCAGCTTGGCGGTGAACAATGAGCAGTTCTTC
once,TRBV2,.,TRBJ2-3,CASSEALPIRDTDTQYF,TGTGCCAGCAGTGAAGCCCTCCCGATACGCGACACAGATACGCAGTATTTT
.,TRBV9,.,TRBJ1-6,CASSVRGGWDSPLHF,TGTGCCAGCAGCGTTCGTGGGGGCTGGGATTCACCCCTCCACTTT
many,TRBV24-1,.,TRBJ2-7,CATSDSDQREEQYF,TGTGCCACCAGTGATTCGGACCAGAGAGAGGAGCAGTACTTC
once,TRBV12-3/TRBV12-4,.,TRBJ1-1,CASSLGHSGKNTQAFF,TGTGCCAGCAGTTTAGGGCACAGTGGAAAAAACACTCAAGCTTTCTTT
once,TRBV5-1,TRBD2,TRBJ2-1,CASSLNSGKVNGQFF,TGCGCCAGCAGCTTGAATAGCGGGAAGGTCAATGGGCAGTTCTTC
many,TRBV20-1,.,TRBJ2-3,CSARDRVGTDTQYF,TGCAGTGCTAGAGATCGGGTGGGCACAGATACGCAGTATTTT
few,TRBV2,TRBD2,TRBJ2-7,CASKTSGPYEQYF,TGTGCCAGCAAGACTAGCGGGCCTTACGAGCAGTACTTC
many,TRBV12-3/TRBV12-4,.,TRBJ2-3,CATKRLGATDTQYF,TGTGCCACCAAAAGACTAGGGGCTACAGATACGCAGTATTTT
few,TRBV12-3/TRBV12-4,TRBD1,TRBJ1-2,CASSRTGPNYGYTF,TGTGCCAGCAGCCGGACAGGGCCAAACTATGGCTACACCTTC
many,TRBV6-1,TRBD2,TRBJ2-3,CATGRERLAGRDTQYF,TGTGCCACCGGGAGGGAGAGACTAGCGGGAAGAGATACGCAGTATTTT
many,TRBV4-1,.,TRBJ2-2,CASSQPLNTGELFF,TGCGCCAGCAGCCAGCCCTTGAACACCGGGGAGCTGTTTTTT
.,TRBV11-2,TRBD2,TRBJ2-3,CASSFTGRRVDTQYF,TGTGCCAGCAGCTTTACCGGGAGGAGAGTAGATACGCAGTATTTT
many,TRBV7-8,TRBD2,TRBJ2-3,CASSPAGGRSTDTQYF,TGTGCCAGCAGCCCGGCGGGAGGCAGAAGCACAGATACGCAGTATTTT
.,TRBV7-9,TRBD2,TRBJ2-7,CASTLGTSGSREQYF,TGTGCCAGCACCTTAGGGACTAGCGGGAGCAGAGAGCAGTACTTC
.,TRBV3-1,TRBD2,TRBJ2-1,CASSQDPGGENEQFF,TGTGCCAGCAGCCAAGACCCGGGAGGTGAAAATGAGCAGTTCTTC
.,TRBV19,TRBD2,TRBJ2-1,CASKEGLAANNEQFF,TGTGCCAGTAAGGAGGGACTAGCCGCGAACAATGAGCAGTTCTTC
few,TRBV6-1,.,TRBJ2-6,CASSFLEGDTISGANVLTF,TGTGCCAGCAGTTTCCTAGAGGGGGACACGATCTCTGGGGCCAACGTCCTGACTTTC
many,TRBV28,.,TRBJ1-6,CASSSGSSPLHF,TGTGCCAGCAGCTCGGGGAGTTCACCCCTCCACTTT
.,TRBV7-2,.,TRBJ2-1,CASSLADGNEQFF,TGTGCCAGCAGCTTAGCTGACGGTAATGAGCAGTTCTTC
many,TRBV6-1,TRBD2,TRBJ2-7,CASSRTSGRAYDSYEQYF,TGTGCCAGCAGTCGGACTAGCGGGAGGGCCTACGACTCCTACGAGCAGTACTTC
many,TRBV28,.,TRBJ2-7,CASSLLRLPYEQYF,TGTGCCAGCAGCCTCCTCAGGCTTCCCTACGAGCAGTACTTC
many,TRBV20-1,.,TRBJ2-7,CSARGEVPSYEQYF,TGCAGTGCTAGAGGAGAGGTCCCATCCTACGAGCAGTACTTC
.,TRBV6-1,.,TRBJ1-5,CASSEFEQVLNQTQHF,TGTGCCAGCAGTGAATTTGAACAGGTCCTGAATCAGACCCAGCATTTT
.,TRBV5-1,.,TRBJ1-2,CASSTDGANYGYTF,TGCGCCAGCAGCACGGACGGAGCTAACTATGGCTACACCTTC
.,TRBV2,.,TRBJ2-3,CASSGPSGRTDTQYF,TGTGCCAGTTCGGGCCCCTCGGGACGCACAGATACGCAGTATTTT
.,TRBV29-1,TRBD2,TRBJ2-3,CSVAWVGAGGPDTQYF,TGCAGCGTTGCTTGGGTGGGAGCGGGAGGGCCAGATACGCAGTATTTT
many,TRBV24-1,.,TRBJ1-1,CATSAAGAEAFF,TGTGCCACCAGTGCGGCGGGGGCTGAAGCTTTCTTT
many,TRBV10-3,.,TRBJ2-5,CAIGQETQYF,TGTGCCATCGGTCAAGAGACCCAGTACTTC
few,TRBV3-1,TRBD2,TRBJ2-1,CASSPGGGGNEQFF,TGTGCCAGCAGTCCTGGGGGGGGGGGAAATGAGCAGTTCTTC
many,TRBV2,.,TRBJ2-1,CASSWVDSYNEQFF,TGTGCCAGCAGTTGGGTGGACTCCTACAATGAGCAGTTCTTC